This T cell receptor beta chain was obtained from a study of blood T cells in healthy people across ages. Overall study context: In model experiments, template switching was able to capture about one barcoded beta molecule for every two T cells that were present. Broader study findings: With unsorted PBMCs, a conclusive comparison of naive versus antigen-experienced cells was not possible. Higher diversity and more naive CD4+ cells were features of long-lived donors, compared to aged donors.

This CDR3 spans 17 amino acids. The V and J ends lost 6 bases and 6 bases respectively, with 26 bases between them. Germline lookup yields CDR1 MNHEY and CDR2 SVGEGT. In regard to this clonotype: Its antigen is not known.

Next came a second PCR, run for about 6 to 12 cycles, which used a sample-barcoded 5' primer along with a J-beta primer mix. Each cDNA molecule was tagged by a template-switch adaptor with 12 random nucleotides. Via MiXCR, TCRdb re-called the 5' RACE reads, giving one row per CDR3 protein. In the table there are around 580,000 distinct CDR3 sequences, less than 60% of which are singletons. Sequences were obtained from blood. The TCR originated in a man at least 80 years old in good health. The chain couples TRBV6-2 or TRBV6-3 to TRBJ1-1, with D possibly being TRBD1 (5 bases). CDR3 DNA: TGTGCCAGCAGCCGACGAGGGCGGGCAGGGATGAGGCCTGAAGCTTTCTTT. Translated, it gives CASSRRGRAGMRPEAFF.